A selection of T cell receptor beta chains follows, all from one sample in a study of blood T cell repertoires in COVID-19. Measured with immunoSEQ multiplex PCR; TCRdb has only the in-frame clones, and not every one. This table holds about 190,000 clones, roughly 90% found once. Material for sequencing was peripheral blood. These receptors all come from a man between 50 and 59 years old with acute or convalescent COVID-19. Each CDR3 is given without its conserved first and last residue. Each record gives: V gene, J gene, D gene, CDR3 protein. A D gene is named only where the DNA matches it firmly.

V gene: TRBV14
J gene: TRBJ2-2
D gene: TRBD1
CDR3 protein: ASSPRTGGKLVGELF

V gene: TRBV4-1
J gene: TRBJ1-4
D gene: NA
CDR3 protein: ASSQDEAGLTCCEKLF

V gene: TRBV4-3
J gene: TRBJ2-5
D gene: NA
CDR3 protein: ASSQDLPTAETQY

V gene: TRBV10-3
J gene: TRBJ1-4
D gene: NA
CDR3 protein: AIRDPTGRAGEKLF

V gene: TRBV27
J gene: TRBJ2-3
D gene: NA
CDR3 protein: ASSRPADTQY

V gene: TRBV20-1
J gene: TRBJ1-2
D gene: NA
CDR3 protein: SASLPRSGGYT

V gene: TRBV18
J gene: TRBJ2-3
D gene: TRBD2
CDR3 protein: ASSPSGNTDTQY

V gene: TRBV6-2/TRBV6-3
J gene: TRBJ2-2
D gene: TRBD2
CDR3 protein: ASSYKAGENTGELF

V gene: TRBV29-1
J gene: TRBJ1-2
D gene: NA
CDR3 protein: SVDNLDFGRLGLLDYGYT

V gene: TRBV27
J gene: TRBJ2-7
D gene: NA
CDR3 protein: ASSFQGDSYEQY

V gene: TRBV6-6
J gene: TRBJ1-2
D gene: TRBD1
CDR3 protein: ASSPADRIYGYT

V gene: TRBV19
J gene: TRBJ2-2
D gene: TRBD1
CDR3 protein: ASSGVRDRGSGELF

V gene: TRBV11-2
J gene: TRBJ2-3
D gene: TRBD2
CDR3 protein: ASSLRTSGSTDTQY

V gene: TRBV14
J gene: TRBJ1-2
D gene: TRBD1
CDR3 protein: ASSRTGGANYGYT

V gene: TRBV15
J gene: TRBJ2-5
D gene: NA
CDR3 protein: ATSRDYWQYQETQY

V gene: TRBV12-3/TRBV12-4
J gene: TRBJ1-2
D gene: NA
CDR3 protein: ASTQGQGYGYT

V gene: TRBV7-9
J gene: TRBJ1-2
D gene: NA
CDR3 protein: ASSLGPVHGYT

V gene: TRBV7-2
J gene: TRBJ1-2
D gene: NA
CDR3 protein: ASSAPGGLWSRGYGYT

V gene: TRBV3-1/TRBV3-2
J gene: TRBJ2-2
D gene: NA
CDR3 protein: ASSLQQVGELF

V gene: TRBV28
J gene: TRBJ1-1
D gene: TRBD1
CDR3 protein: ASSSSRGRGTEAF

V gene: TRBV6-1
J gene: TRBJ1-5
D gene: NA
CDR3 protein: ASSENRVRNQPQH

V gene: TRBV19
J gene: TRBJ2-3
D gene: TRBD1
CDR3 protein: ASSSGQDLRDTQY

V gene: TRBV23-1
J gene: TRBJ1-1
D gene: TRBD1
CDR3 protein: ASSLTGQGAPGTEAF

V gene: TRBV19
J gene: TRBJ2-1
D gene: TRBD2
CDR3 protein: ASKWQSSGVTEQF

V gene: TRBV5-5
J gene: TRBJ2-3
D gene: TRBD2
CDR3 protein: ASSLSRGGTDTQY

V gene: TRBV7-2
J gene: TRBJ2-3
D gene: TRBD1
CDR3 protein: ASSPGQVNTDTQY

V gene: TRBV19
J gene: TRBJ2-7
D gene: NA
CDR3 protein: ASSPNTKRLTYEQY

V gene: TRBV28
J gene: TRBJ1-5
D gene: NA
CDR3 protein: ASSRVWAGVGGSNQPQH

V gene: TRBV4-3
J gene: TRBJ1-5
D gene: TRBD1
CDR3 protein: ASSQDSRQGAGPQH

V gene: TRBV7-7
J gene: TRBJ1-1
D gene: TRBD1
CDR3 protein: ASSLDRATVNTEAF

V gene: TRBV6-6
J gene: TRBJ2-1
D gene: TRBD2
CDR3 protein: ASSQTGTSGEQF